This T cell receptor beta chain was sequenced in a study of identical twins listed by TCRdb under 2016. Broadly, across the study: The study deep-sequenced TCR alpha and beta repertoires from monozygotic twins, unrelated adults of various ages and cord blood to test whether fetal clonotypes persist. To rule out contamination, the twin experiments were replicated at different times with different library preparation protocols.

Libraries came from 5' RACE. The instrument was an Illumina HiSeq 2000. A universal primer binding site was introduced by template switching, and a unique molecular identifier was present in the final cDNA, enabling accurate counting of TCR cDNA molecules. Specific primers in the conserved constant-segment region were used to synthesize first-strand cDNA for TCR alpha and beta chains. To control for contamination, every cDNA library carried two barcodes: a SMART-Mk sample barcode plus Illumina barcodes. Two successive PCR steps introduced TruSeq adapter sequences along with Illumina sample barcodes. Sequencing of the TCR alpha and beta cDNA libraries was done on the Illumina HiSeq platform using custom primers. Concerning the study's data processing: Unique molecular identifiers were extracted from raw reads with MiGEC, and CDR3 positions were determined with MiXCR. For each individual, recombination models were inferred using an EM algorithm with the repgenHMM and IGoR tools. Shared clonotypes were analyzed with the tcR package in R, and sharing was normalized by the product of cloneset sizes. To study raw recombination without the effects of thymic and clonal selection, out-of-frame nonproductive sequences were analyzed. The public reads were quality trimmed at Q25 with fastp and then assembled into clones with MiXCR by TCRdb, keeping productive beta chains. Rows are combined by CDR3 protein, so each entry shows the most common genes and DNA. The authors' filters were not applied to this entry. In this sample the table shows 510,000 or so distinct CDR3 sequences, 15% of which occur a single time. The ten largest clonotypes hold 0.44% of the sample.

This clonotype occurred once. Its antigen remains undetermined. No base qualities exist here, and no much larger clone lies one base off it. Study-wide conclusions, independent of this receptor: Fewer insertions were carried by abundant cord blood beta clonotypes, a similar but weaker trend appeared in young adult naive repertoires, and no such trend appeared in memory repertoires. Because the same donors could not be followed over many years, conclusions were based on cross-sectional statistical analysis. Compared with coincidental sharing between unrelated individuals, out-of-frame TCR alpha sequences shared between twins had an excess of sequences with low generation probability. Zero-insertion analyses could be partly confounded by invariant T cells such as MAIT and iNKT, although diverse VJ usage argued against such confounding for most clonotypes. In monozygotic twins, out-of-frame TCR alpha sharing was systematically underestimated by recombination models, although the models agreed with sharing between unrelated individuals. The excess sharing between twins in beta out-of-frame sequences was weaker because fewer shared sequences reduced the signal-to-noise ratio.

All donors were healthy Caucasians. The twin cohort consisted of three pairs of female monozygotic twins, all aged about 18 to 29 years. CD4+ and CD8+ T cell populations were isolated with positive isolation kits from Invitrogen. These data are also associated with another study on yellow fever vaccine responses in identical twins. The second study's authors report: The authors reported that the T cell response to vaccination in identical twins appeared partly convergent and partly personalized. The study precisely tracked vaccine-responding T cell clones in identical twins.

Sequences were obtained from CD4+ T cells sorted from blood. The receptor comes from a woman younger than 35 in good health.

Read as DNA, the sequence is TGTGCCAGCAGCTTGGGGGGACTAGCGGCTAGCACAGATACGCAGTATTTT. Translation gives CASSLGGLAASTDTQYF. Recombination linked TRBV7-3 to TRBJ2-3, and TRBD2 aligns with 11 junction nucleotides. Here V drops 3 bases and J drops 0 bases, and the junction holds 5 bases not matched to any gene. CDR3 length: 17 amino acids, cysteine to phenylalanine. This entry keeps only the CDR3 DNA: 51 bases, framed from base 1. From the germline V gene, CDR1 is SGHTA and CDR2 is FQGTGA.